This T cell receptor beta chain was documented in a study of T cells in women clearing cervical HPV infection. About this clone itself: The read falls 3 residues short of the CDR3 end, and the missing part is taken from the germline J gene.

TCRdb keeps only in-frame clones here, not all; method: immunoSEQ multiplex PCR. The sample table includes 49,000 or so clones. The germline V gene encodes CDR1 SEHNR and CDR2 FQNEAQ (reference sequence). The V end lost 5 bases, the J end lost 1 base, and 9 bases lay between the germline ends. This CDR3 has 13 amino acids. This sequence joins TRBV7-9 and TRBJ2-7; D may be TRBD2 (5 bases). Sequencing was performed on blood buffy coat. This receptor was taken from a woman aged 18 to 75 with a cervical HPV16 infection that either progressed to CIN3+ or cleared (not recorded which). The CDR3 sequence is CASSVGDSYEQYF. Partial CDR3 DNA: TGTGCCAGCAGCGTCGGGGATTCCTACGAG.